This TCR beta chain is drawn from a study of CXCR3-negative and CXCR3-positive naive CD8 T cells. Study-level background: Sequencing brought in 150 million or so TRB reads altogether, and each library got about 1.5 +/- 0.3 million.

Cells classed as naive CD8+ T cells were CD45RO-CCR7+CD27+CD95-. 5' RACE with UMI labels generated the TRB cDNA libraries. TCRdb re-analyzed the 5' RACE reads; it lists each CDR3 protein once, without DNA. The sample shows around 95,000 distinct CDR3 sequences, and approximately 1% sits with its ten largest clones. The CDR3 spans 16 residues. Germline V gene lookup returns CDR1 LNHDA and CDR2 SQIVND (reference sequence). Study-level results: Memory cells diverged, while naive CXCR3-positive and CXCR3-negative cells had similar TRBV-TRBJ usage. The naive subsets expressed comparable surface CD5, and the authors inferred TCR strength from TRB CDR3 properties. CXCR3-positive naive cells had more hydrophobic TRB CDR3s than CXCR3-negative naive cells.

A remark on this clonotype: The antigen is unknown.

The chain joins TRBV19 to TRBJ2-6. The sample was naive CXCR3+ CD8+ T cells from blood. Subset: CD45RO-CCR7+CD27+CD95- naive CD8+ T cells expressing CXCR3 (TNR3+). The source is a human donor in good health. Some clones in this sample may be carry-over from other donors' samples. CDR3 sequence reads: CASSIGPSSGANVLTF.